This T cell receptor (beta chain) comes out of a study of human T cells and chemical hapten exposure. Across the whole study: Patch tests applied 0.01% DPC to the upper back, read at 6 days.

Germline CDR1 reads MNHNY; CDR2 reads SVGAGI (reference sequence). The CDR3 is 15 residues long. The junction had 9 bases not matched to a gene; V was cut back by 5 bases and J by 7 bases. There are a few counts of this clonotype. The antigen is not known. As the library was built, unique molecular identifiers were attached to individual cDNA molecules. TCRdb used MiXCR to reprocess the RACE reads, holding one entry per CDR3 protein. The sample holds 35,000 to 45,000 distinct CDR3 sequences, approximately 12% seen once. Described time point: pre-sensitization, week 0. The treatment is: therapeutic diphenylcyclopropenone sensitization with weekly scalp DPC. Someone pulled total RNA out of unfractionated whole blood. Whole-study results and caveats: Donors in the study had alopecia, meaning their immune response may differ from healthy people's.

The sample in question was whole blood, obtained in connection with sensitization to the hapten diphenylcyclopropenone (DPC). The source of this sequence is a woman in her forties with alopecia areata. Some clones in this sample may be carry-over from other donors' samples. The chain recombines TRBV6-6 with TRBJ2-1; 9 bases are shared with TRBD2. As DNA, the CDR3 is TGTGCCAGCAGTGGCGGGGGGGCTAAATTGAATGAGCAGTTCTTC. Protein sequence: CASSGGGAKLNEQFF.